The 9 T cell receptor beta chains given below trace back to one sample, sequenced in a study of OX40 agonist ivuxolimab in advanced cancers. Library generation was performed with the immunoSEQ multiplex PCR assay. This is the immuneACCESS table as TCRdb keeps it, with only in-frame sequences that have V and J called. A part of the clones is gone; compared with another copy, unresolved V genes explain less than half, and the rest is unexplained. The sample records approximately 90,000 clones, 85% to 90% of which are singletons. In total, the top ten clones hold under 0.8% of the sample. Source: CD4+ or CD8+ T cells sorted from blood, taken in a trial of the OX40 agonist ivuxolimab. The receptors originated from an adult with an advanced solid tumor such as melanoma, head and neck, liver or kidney cancer.

The rearrangement links TRBV25-1 to TRBJ2-2; perhaps TRBD2 as D (5 bases). The CDR3 is 12 residues long. Germline V CDR1 and CDR2: MGHDK, SYGVNS. V lost 5 bases and J 7 bases, leaving 8 bases between the germline ends. In DNA form, the CDR3 reads TGTGCCAGCAGTCCCGGGGTCGGGGAGCTGTTTTTT. Protein product: CASSPGVGELFF.

The CDR3 sequence: CAWSVKGPDTQYF. The CDR3 nucleotides are TGTGCCTGGAGTGTGAAGGGCCCAGATACGCAGTATTTT. The chain carries TRBV30 and TRBJ2-3, with D uncertain. CDR3 size: 13 residues. Trimming shortened V by 0 bases and J by 4 bases, and 8 bases separated the two germline ends. Germline values: CDR1 GTSNPN, CDR2 SVGIG (reference sequence). Based on the CDR3 plus reference TRBV30 and TRBJ2-3, the full variable domain is SQTIHQWPATLVQPVGSPLSLECTVEGTSNPNLYWYRQAAGRGLQLLFYSVGIGQISSEVPQNLSASRPQDRQFILSSKKLLLSDSGFYLCAWSVKGPDTQYFGPGTRLTVL.

Notes on this clone: The sample has other DNA sequences that encode this CDR3 too. The CDR3 spells CASSRGGETEAFF. The CDR3 nucleotides are TGTGCCAGCAGCAGAGGGGGGGAGACTGAAGCTTTCTTT. The J gene is TRBJ1-1, the V gene TRBV7-2; possible D gene TRBD1, 6 bases. The CDR3 runs to 13 residues. CDR1 is SGHTA and CDR2 is FQGNSA in the germline V gene. Trimming cost V 5 bases and J 5 bases, with 12 bases left between them.

The chain combines TRBV7-9 with TRBJ2-7; 8 bases fit TRBD1. V lost 3 bases to trimming and J lost 0 bases; unmatched junction nucleotides: 4. CDR1 is SEHNR and CDR2 is FQNEAQ in the germline V gene (reference sequence). There are 15 residues in the CDR3. CDR3 residues: CASSFGQGSSYEQYF. The CDR3 DNA is TGTGCCAGCAGCTTCGGACAGGGTAGCTCCTACGAGCAGTACTTC.

The genes are TRBV19 and TRBJ2-7; D could derive from TRBD1 or TRBD2 (6 bases each). The CDR3 is made up of 14 amino acids. Trimming removed 3 bases from V and 7 bases from J, with 16 bases in between. Germline CDR1 and CDR2: LNHDA and SQIVND (reference sequence). The CDR3 is CASSIGQTAGEQYF. CDR3 bases: TGTGCCAGTAGTATTGGACAGACTGCGGGGGAGCAGTACTTC.

This clone was seen just once. The rearrangement joins TRBV15 to TRBJ2-5; tentatively, D is TRBD1 (5 bases). The CDR3 is 14 residues long. Germline CDR1 reads LNHNV; CDR2 reads YYDKDF (reference sequence). V lost 6 bases, J lost 3 bases, and 14 bases lay in between. DNA of the CDR3: TGTGCCACCAGATGGGGCGCAGGCAAAGAGACCCAGTACTTC. Amino acid sequence: CATRWGAGKETQYF.

This chain connects TRBV5-1 to TRBJ2-5; no definite D call. Trimming left V 1 base short and J 2 bases short, with 6 bases between. Germline V gene sequence: CDR1 SGHRS, CDR2 YFSETQ. The CDR3 runs to 13 residues. CDR3 region: CASSLTAQETQYF. CDR3 in DNA: TGCGCCAGCAGCTTGACGGCGCAAGAGACCCAGTACTTC.

V gene TRBV28 combines with J gene TRBJ1-1; 9 nucleotides agree with TRBD1. Germline trimming cut 8 bases from V and 10 bases from J; bases unmatched to any gene: 11. This CDR3 contains 13 residues. Per the germline V gene, CDR1 is MDHEN and CDR2 is SYDVKM. CDR3 protein: CASAGDRERPAFF. The DNA for the CDR3 is TGTGCCAGCGCTGGGGACAGGGAACGCCCAGCTTTCTTT.

This chain connects TRBV6-4 to TRBJ1-1; perhaps TRBD1 as D (6 bases). Germline assignment: CDR1 MRHNA and CDR2 SNTAGT. V lost 7 bases, J lost 1 base, and 10 bases lay in between. The CDR3 extends over 13 amino acids. CDR3 region: CASIGQTNTEAFF. CDR3 coding DNA: TGTGCCAGCATCGGACAGACGAACACTGAAGCTTTCTTT.